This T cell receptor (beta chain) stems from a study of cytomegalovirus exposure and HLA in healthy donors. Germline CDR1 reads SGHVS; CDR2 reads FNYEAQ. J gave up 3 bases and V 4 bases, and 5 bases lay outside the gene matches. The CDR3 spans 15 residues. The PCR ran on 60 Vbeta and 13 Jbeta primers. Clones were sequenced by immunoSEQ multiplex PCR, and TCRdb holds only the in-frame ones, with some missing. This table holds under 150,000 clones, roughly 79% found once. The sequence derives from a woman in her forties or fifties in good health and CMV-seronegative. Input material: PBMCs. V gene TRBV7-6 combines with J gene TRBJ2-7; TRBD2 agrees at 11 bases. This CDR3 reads CASSYRLAGLYEQYF. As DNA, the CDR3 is TGTGCCAGCAGCTACCGACTAGCGGGACTCTACGAGCAGTACTTC.